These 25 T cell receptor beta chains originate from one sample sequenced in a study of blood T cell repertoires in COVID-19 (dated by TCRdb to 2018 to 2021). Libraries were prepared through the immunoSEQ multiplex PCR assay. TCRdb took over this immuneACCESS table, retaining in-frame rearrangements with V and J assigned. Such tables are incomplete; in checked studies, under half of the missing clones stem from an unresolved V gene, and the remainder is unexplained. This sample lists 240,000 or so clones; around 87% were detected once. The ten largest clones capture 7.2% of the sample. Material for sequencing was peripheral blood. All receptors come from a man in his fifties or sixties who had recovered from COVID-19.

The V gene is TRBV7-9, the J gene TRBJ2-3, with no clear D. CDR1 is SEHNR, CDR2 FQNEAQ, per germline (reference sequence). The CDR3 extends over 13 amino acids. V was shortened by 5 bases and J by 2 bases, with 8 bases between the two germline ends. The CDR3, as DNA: TGTGCCAGCAGCCCATCAAACACAGATACGCAGTATTTT. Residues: CASSPSNTDTQYF.

The CDR3 DNA sequence: TGTGCCAGCAGCCAAGATCCGGTGAAGCAGCTAGCGTCCAATGAGCAGTTCTTC. It encodes CASSQDPVKQLASNEQFF. The chain carries TRBV4-2 and TRBJ2-1, with D maybe TRBD2 (6 bases). V lost 0 bases to trimming and J lost 6 bases, with 21 bases between them. There are 18 residues in the CDR3. Germline-derived CDR1 and CDR2 are LGHNA and YNFKEQ.

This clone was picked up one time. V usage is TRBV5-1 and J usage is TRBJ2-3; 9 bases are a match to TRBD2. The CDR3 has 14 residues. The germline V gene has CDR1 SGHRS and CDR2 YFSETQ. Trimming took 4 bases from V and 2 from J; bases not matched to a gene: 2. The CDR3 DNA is TGCGCCAGCAGCCGACTAGCGGTCACAGATACGCAGTATTTT. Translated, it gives CASSRLAVTDTQYF.

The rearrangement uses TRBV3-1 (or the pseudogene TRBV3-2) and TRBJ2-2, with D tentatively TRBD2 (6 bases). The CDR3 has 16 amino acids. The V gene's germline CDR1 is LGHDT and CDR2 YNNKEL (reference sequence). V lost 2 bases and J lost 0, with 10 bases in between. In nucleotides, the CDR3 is TGTGCCAGCAGCCAAATGCTAGCGTCGAACACCGGGGAGCTGTTTTTT. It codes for CASSQMLASNTGELFF.

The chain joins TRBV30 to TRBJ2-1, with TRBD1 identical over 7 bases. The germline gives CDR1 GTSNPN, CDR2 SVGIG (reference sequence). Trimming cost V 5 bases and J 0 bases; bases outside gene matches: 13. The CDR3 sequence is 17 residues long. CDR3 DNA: TGTGCCTGGCTTTCAGGGGGTCTAAGGAGCTCCTACAATGAGCAGTTCTTC. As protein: CAWLSGGLRSSYNEQFF.

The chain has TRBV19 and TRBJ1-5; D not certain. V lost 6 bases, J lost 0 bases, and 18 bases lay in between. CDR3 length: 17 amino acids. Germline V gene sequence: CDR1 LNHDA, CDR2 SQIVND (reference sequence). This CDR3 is CASSPGGSAYSNQPQHF. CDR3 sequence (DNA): TGTGCCAGTAGCCCTGGAGGCAGCGCATATAGCAATCAGCCCCAGCATTTT.

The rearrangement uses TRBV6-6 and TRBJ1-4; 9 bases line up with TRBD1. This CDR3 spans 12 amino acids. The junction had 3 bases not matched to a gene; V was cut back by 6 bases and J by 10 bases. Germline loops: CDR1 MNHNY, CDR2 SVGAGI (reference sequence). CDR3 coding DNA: TGTGCCAGCAGCCAACAGGGGGCAAAACTGTTTTTT. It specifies CASSQQGAKLFF.

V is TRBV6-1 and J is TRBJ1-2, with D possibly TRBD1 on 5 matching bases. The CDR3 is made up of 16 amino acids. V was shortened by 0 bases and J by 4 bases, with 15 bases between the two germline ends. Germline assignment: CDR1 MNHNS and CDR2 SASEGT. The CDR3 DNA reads TGTGCCAGCAGTGAAGCGTATGGGGGGGGACCCTATGGCTACACCTTC. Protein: CASSEAYGGGPYGYTF.

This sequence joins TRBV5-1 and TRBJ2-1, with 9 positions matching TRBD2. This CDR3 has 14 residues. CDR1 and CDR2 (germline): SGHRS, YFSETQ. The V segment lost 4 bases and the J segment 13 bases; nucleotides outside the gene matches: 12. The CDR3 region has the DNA TGCGCCAGCAGCGTCCGGACTAGCGACCTGATCCAGTTCTTC. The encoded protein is CASSVRTSDLIQFF.

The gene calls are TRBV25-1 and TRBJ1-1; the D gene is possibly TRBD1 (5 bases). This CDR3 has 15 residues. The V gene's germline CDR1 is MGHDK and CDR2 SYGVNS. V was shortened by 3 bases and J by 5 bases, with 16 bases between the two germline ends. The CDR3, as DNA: TGTGCCAGCAGTGATCAGAAGGGGATGAGGACTGAAGCTTTCTTT. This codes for CASSDQKGMRTEAFF.

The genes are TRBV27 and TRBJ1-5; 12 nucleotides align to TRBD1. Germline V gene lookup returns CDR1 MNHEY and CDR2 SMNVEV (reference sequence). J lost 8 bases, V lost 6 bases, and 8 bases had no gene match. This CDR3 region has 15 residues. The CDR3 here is CASRAGTGGSKPQHF. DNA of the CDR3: TGTGCCAGCAGAGCCGGGACAGGGGGCAGCAAGCCCCAGCATTTT.

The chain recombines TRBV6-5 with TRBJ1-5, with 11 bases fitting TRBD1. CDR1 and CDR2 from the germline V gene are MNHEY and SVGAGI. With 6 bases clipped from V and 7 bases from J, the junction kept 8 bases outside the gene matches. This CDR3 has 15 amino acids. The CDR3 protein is CASSLGQGVRQPQHF. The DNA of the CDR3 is TGTGCCAGCAGCCTGGGACAGGGGGTGAGACAGCCCCAGCATTTT.

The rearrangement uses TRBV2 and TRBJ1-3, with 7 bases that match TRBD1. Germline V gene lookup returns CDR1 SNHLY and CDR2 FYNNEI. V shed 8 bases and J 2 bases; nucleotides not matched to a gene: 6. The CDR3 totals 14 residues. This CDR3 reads CASEGAGAGNTIYF. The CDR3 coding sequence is TGTGCCAGCGAGGGGGCAGGGGCTGGAAACACCATATATTTT.

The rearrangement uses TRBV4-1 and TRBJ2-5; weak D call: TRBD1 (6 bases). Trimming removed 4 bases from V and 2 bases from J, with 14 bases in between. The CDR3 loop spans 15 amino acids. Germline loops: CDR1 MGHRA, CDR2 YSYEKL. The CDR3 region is CASSPTGYGQETQYF. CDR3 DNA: TGCGCCAGCAGCCCAACAGGGTATGGGCAAGAGACCCAGTACTTC.

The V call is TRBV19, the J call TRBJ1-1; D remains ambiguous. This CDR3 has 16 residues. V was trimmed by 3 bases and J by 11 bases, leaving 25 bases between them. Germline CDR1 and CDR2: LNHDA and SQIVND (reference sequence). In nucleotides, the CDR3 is TGTGCCAGTAGTATTTTTCCAGAGGTAGTCCACGGCGGGGCTTTCTTT. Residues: CASSIFPEVVHGGAFF.

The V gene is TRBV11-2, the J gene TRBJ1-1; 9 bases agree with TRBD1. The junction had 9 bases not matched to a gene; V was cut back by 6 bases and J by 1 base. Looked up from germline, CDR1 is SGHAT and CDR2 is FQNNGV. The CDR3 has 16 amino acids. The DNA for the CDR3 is TGTGCCAGCAGTCGTACAGGGGGCTGGTCGAACACTGAAGCTTTCTTT. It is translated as CASSRTGGWSNTEAFF.

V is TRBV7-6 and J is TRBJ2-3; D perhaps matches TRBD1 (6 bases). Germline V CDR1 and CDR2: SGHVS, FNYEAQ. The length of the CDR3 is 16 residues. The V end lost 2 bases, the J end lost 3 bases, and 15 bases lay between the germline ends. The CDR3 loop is CASSLSQGLKTDTQYF. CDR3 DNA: TGTGCCAGCAGCTTATCCCAGGGGCTTAAGACAGATACGCAGTATTTT. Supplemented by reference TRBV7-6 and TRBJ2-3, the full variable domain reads GAGVSQSPRYKVTKRGQDVALRCDPISGHVSLYWYRQALGQGPEFLTYFNYEAQQDKSGLPNDRFSAERPEGSISTLTIQRTEQRDSAMYRCASSLSQGLKTDTQYFGPGTRLTVL.

CDR3 in amino acids: CASSQEVRGGTPNIQYF. DNA for the CDR3: TGTGCCAGCAGCCAAGAGGTTCGAGGGGGTACGCCAAACATTCAGTACTTC. V and J are TRBV3-1 (or the pseudogene TRBV3-2) and TRBJ2-4; maybe TRBD1 (6 bases). The CDR3 has 17 amino acids. CDR1 LGHDT and CDR2 YNNKEL come from the germline V gene (reference sequence). The V end was cut by 0 bases, the J end by 6 bases, with 18 bases between.

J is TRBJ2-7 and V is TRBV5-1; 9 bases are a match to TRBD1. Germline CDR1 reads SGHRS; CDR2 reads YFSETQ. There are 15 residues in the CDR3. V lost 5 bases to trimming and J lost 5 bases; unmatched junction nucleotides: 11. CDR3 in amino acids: CASRIVGTGQHEQYF. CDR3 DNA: TGCGCCAGCAGAATTGTTGGGACAGGGCAGCACGAGCAGTACTTC.

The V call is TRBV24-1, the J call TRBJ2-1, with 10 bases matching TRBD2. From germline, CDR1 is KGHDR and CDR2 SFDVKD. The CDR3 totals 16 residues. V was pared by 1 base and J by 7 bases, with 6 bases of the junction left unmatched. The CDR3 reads CATSDFGLAGENEQFF. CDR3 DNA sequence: TGTGCCACCAGTGATTTCGGCCTAGCGGGGGAAAATGAGCAGTTCTTC.

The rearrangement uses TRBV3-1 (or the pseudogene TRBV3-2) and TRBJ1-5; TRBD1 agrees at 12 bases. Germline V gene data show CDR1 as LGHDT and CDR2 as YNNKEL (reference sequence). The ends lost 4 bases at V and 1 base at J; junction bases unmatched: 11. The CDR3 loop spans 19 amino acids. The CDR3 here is CASSLRGGTGGASNQPQHF. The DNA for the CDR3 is TGTGCCAGCAGCCTAAGGGGGGGGACAGGGGGCGCGAGCAATCAGCCCCAGCATTTT.

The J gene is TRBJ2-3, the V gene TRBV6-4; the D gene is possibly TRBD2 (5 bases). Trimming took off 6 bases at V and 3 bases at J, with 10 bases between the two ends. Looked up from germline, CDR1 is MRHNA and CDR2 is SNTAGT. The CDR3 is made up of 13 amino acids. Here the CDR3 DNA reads TGTGCCAGCAGGGGGAGTGGGACAGATACGCAGTATTTT. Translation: CASRGSGTDTQYF.

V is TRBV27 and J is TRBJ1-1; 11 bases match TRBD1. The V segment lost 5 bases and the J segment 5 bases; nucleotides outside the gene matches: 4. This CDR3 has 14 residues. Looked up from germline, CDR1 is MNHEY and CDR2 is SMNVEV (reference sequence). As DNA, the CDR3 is TGTGCCAGCAGTCAGTGGGACAGGGGGACTGAAGCTTTCTTT. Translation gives CASSQWDRGTEAFF.

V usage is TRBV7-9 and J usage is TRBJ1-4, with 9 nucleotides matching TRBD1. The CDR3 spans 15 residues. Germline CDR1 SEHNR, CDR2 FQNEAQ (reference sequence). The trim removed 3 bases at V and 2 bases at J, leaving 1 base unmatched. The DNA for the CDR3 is TGTGCCAGCAGCTTCACAGGGGGCACTAATGAAAAACTGTTTTTT. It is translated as CASSFTGGTNEKLFF.

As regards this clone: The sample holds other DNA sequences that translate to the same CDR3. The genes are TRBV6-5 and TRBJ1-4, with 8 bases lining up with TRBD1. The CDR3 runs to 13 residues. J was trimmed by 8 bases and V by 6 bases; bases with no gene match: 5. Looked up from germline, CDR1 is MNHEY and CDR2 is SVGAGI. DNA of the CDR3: TGTGCCAGCAGGAACAGGGGGGAGGAAAAACTGTTTTTT. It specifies CASRNRGEEKLFF.